This T cell receptor beta chain emerged from a study of blood T cell repertoires in COVID-19. V gave up 4 bases and J gave up 0 bases, with 9 bases separating them. The CDR3 sequence is 15 residues long. Per germline, CDR1 KGHSH and CDR2 LQKENI. Per the authors' pipeline: Amplification with reference gene primers provided the estimates of nucleated cell counts. Some clones are missing from TCRdb's copy, which holds only in-frame ones; the method was immunoSEQ multiplex PCR. V, J and clone size were drawn from that table, and D and trimming were deduced from the DNA. Altogether some 70,000 clones are present, around 87% being singletons, with the ten largest covering 7% to 10%.

Sequenced: peripheral blood. This receptor was taken from a man aged 45-65 years with active COVID-19. This chain connects TRBV18 to TRBJ2-2; possibly TRBD1 for D (5 bases). The CDR3 DNA is TGTGCCAGCTCACGGCAGGGTTCGAACACCGGGGAGCTGTTTTTT. Its translation is CASSRQGSNTGELFF.